These 21 T cell receptor beta chains were all obtained from the same sample, sequenced in a study of blood T cell repertoires in COVID-19. Clones were read by immunoSEQ multiplex PCR, and TCRdb kept only the in-frame ones, dropping some. The table shows about 160,000 clones, with just over 90% occurring only once. Sample: peripheral blood. These receptors were collected from a man aged 18 to 29 with acute or convalescent COVID-19.

The rearrangement joins TRBV5-1 to TRBJ1-2; 7 nucleotides align to TRBD1. This CDR3 is 15 amino acids long. The V gene end was trimmed by 4 bases and the J gene end by 0 bases; junction bases not matched to a gene: 6. Per germline, CDR1 SGHRS and CDR2 YFSETQ. The CDR3 DNA sequence: TGCGCCAGCAGCCTGCGGACAGGAGCTAACTATGGCTACACCTTC. Translation: CASSLRTGANYGYTF.

The CDR3 protein is CASSTGQNNEQFF. Written as DNA, the CDR3 is TGTGCCAGCAGCACGGGACAGAACAATGAGCAGTTCTTC. The rearrangement uses TRBV11-2 and TRBJ2-1; TRBD1 matches at 7 bases. The CDR3 length is 13 residues. Germline CDR1 reads SGHAT; CDR2 reads FQNNGV. Unmatched junction bases numbered 3, after V lost 5 bases and J lost 5 bases.

The chain links TRBV21-1 to TRBJ2-7; the table's D call TRBD1 went unverified against the DNA. TRBV21-1 is a documented pseudogene. The CDR3 has 14 amino acids. The CDR3 bases are TGTGCCAGGCCCCGGGGGACAGATCTCGACGAGCAGTACTTC. The encoded protein is CARPRGTDLDEQYF.

Comment on this clone: The same CDR3 arises from other DNA sequences in this sample as well. The rearrangement joins TRBV3-1 (or the pseudogene TRBV3-2) to TRBJ2-7; D perhaps matches TRBD2 (7 bases). V lost 0 bases to trimming and J lost 2 bases, with 8 bases between them. Germline V gene sequence: CDR1 LGHDT, CDR2 YNNKEL (reference sequence). The CDR3 is made up of 14 amino acids. CDR3 in DNA: TGTGCCAGCAGCCAAGAGGGGGGGCCCTACGAGCAGTACTTC. Translation: CASSQEGGPYEQYF.

This rearrangement joins TRBV2 to TRBJ1-4; 11 nucleotides align to TRBD1. The CDR3 totals 14 residues. CDR1 and CDR2 (germline): SNHLY, FYNNEI. V trimming: 5 bases; J trimming: 8 bases; junction bases outside the gene matches: 4. Here the CDR3 DNA reads TGTGCCAGCAGTTCGGACAGGGGGCAAGAAAAACTGTTTTTT. Translation gives CASSSDRGQEKLFF.

This clone has a single count. DNA for the CDR3: TGTGCCAGCTCGACAGAGTTTTATGGCTACACCTTC. Amino acids: CASSTEFYGYTF. The chain has TRBV25-1 and TRBJ1-2; D might be TRBD1 (5 bases). Trimming shortened V by 8 bases and J by 5 bases, and 12 bases separated the two germline ends. Germline CDR1 MGHDK, CDR2 SYGVNS. The length of the CDR3 is 12 residues.

This clone showed up just once. The chain uses TRBV4-2 and TRBJ2-5, with TRBD2 identical over 13 bases. This CDR3 spans 19 amino acids. V trimming: 0 bases; J trimming: 4 bases; junction bases outside the gene matches: 11. Germline assignment: CDR1 LGHNA and CDR2 YNFKEQ. The CDR3 DNA reads TGTGCCAGCAGCCAAGATTCGCTACTAGCGGGAGGGCCTAGAGAGACCCAGTACTTC. Translated, it gives CASSQDSLLAGGPRETQYF.

This sequence joins TRBV3-1 (or the pseudogene TRBV3-2) and TRBJ1-1; D is unresolved. CDR3 length: 16 residues. Deletions cut 4 bases from V and 1 base from J, with 16 bases between. CDR1 is LGHDT, CDR2 YNNKEL, per germline (reference sequence). DNA of the CDR3: TGTGCCAGCAGCCTCCGCACGGGGTTGGGGAACACTGAAGCTTTCTTT. Its protein product is CASSLRTGLGNTEAFF.

The V gene is TRBV18, the J gene TRBJ1-2; D remains unclear. The CDR3 is made up of 12 amino acids. Trimming took off 3 bases at V and 4 bases at J, with 6 bases between the two ends. CDR1 is KGHSH and CDR2 is LQKENI in the germline V gene. CDR3 sequence: CASSPGSYGYTF. Written as DNA, the CDR3 is TGTGCCAGCTCACCGGGGAGCTATGGCTACACCTTC.

The chain links TRBV19 to TRBJ1-5; 9 bases line up with TRBD1. Germline CDR1 and CDR2: LNHDA and SQIVND (reference sequence). J gave up 4 bases and V 6 bases, and 4 bases lay outside the gene matches. The CDR3 sequence is 14 residues long. CDR3 in DNA: TGTGCCAGTAGGGACAGGGGCCCAAATCAGCCCCAGCATTTT. This encodes CASRDRGPNQPQHF.

The genes are TRBV20-1 and TRBJ2-7, with a tentative D call TRBD1 (5 bases). There are 11 residues in the CDR3. The germline CDR1 and CDR2 sequences are DFQATT and SNEGSKA (reference sequence). Trimming pared 5 bases from V and 4 bases from J, leaving 9 bases between. This CDR3 is CSAGQGYEQYF. CDR3 sequence (DNA): TGCAGTGCTGGGCAGGGTTACGAGCAGTACTTC.

The chain has TRBV10-2 and TRBJ1-2; no clear D gene. The CDR3 totals 13 residues. V lost 7 bases, J lost 2 bases, and 11 bases lay in between. Germline V gives CDR1 WSHSY, CDR2 SAAADI. The CDR3 loop is CASMREENYGYTF. The DNA of the CDR3 is TGCGCCAGCATGAGGGAGGAAAACTATGGCTACACCTTC.

The chain employs TRBV18 and TRBJ1-3; D is uncertain. Germline V gene sequence: CDR1 KGHSH, CDR2 LQKENI. With 3 bases removed from V and 0 bases from J, the gap between germline ends came to 9 bases. CDR3 length: 15 amino acids. The CDR3 loop is CASSPSSSSGNTIYF. CDR3 DNA sequence: TGTGCCAGCTCACCTTCCTCGAGCTCTGGAAACACCATATATTTT.

The gene calls are TRBV5-1 and TRBJ2-7; 8 bases match TRBD1. The ends lost 5 bases at V and 0 bases at J; junction bases unmatched: 7. This CDR3 spans 15 amino acids. Germline V gives CDR1 SGHRS, CDR2 YFSETQ. CDR3 protein: CASSPGGSGSYEQYF. For the CDR3, the DNA is TGCGCCAGCAGTCCAGGGGGCTCGGGCTCCTACGAGCAGTACTTC.

The V call is TRBV19, the J call TRBJ2-2, with 11 nucleotides matching TRBD1. The CDR3 is made up of 16 amino acids. V lost 7 bases, J lost 8 bases, and 12 bases stayed unmatched. The germline CDR1 and CDR2 sequences are LNHDA and SQIVND (reference sequence). This CDR3 reads CASTPRDRGGSGELFF. The DNA of the CDR3 is TGTGCCAGTACTCCCCGGGACAGGGGGGGTTCAGGGGAGCTGTTTTTT. Filled out from reference TRBV19 and TRBJ2-2, the complete variable domain reads DGGITQSPKYLFRKEGQNVTLSCEQNLNHDAMYWYRQDPGQGLRLIYYSQIVNDFQKGDIAEGYSVSREKKESFPLTVTSAQKNPTAFYLCASTPRDRGGSGELFFGEGSRLTVL.

The J gene is TRBJ1-2, the V gene TRBV6-5; maybe TRBD1 (5 bases). Trimming shortened V by 5 bases and J by 3 bases, and 16 bases separated the two germline ends. Germline CDR1 reads MNHEY; CDR2 reads SVGAGI. The CDR3 covers 15 residues. The CDR3 loop is CASSPLGLAHYGYTF. The CDR3 region has the DNA TGTGCCAGCAGTCCGCTGGGGCTCGCTCACTATGGCTACACCTTC.

The V call is TRBV27, the J call TRBJ1-6; D is perhaps TRBD1 (6 bases). There are 15 residues in the CDR3. From germline, CDR1 is MNHEY and CDR2 SMNVEV (reference sequence). The V and J ends lost 6 bases and 3 bases respectively, with 12 bases between them. CDR3 in DNA: TGTGCCAGCAGCGCCGGGACACTCTATAATTCACCCCTCCACTTT. This translates into CASSAGTLYNSPLHF.

The chain links TRBV19 to TRBJ1-5; 8 bases are a match to TRBD1. After removal of 10 bases from V and 6 bases from J, the junction contained 17 bases not matched to a gene. The germline V gene encodes CDR1 LNHDA and CDR2 SQIVND (reference sequence). This CDR3 region has 16 residues. The CDR3 sequence: CATKDRDNIAGQPQHF. Here the CDR3 DNA reads TGTGCCACCAAGGACAGGGACAACATAGCGGGTCAGCCCCAGCATTTT.

The chain carries TRBV7-8 and TRBJ2-7, with D possibly matching TRBD2 (6 bases). This CDR3 is built from 15 residues. V lost 5 bases and J 2 bases, leaving 16 bases between the germline ends. Germline CDR1 reads SGHVS; CDR2 reads FQNEAQ. CDR3 nucleotides: TGTGCCAGCAGCCCAATGACGGGGGATCCCTACGAGCAGTACTTC. Translating gives CASSPMTGDPYEQYF.

CDR3 in DNA: TGTGCCAGCAGCTTCCGGCCTGATTCGGGGTTAAACGCTGAAGCTTTCTTT. Translating it yields CASSFRPDSGLNAEAFF. This chain uses TRBV5-5 with TRBJ1-1; the D is unclear. Germline loops: CDR1 SGHKS, CDR2 YYEKEE (reference sequence). This CDR3 region has 17 residues. Trimming took 2 bases from V and 6 from J, leaving 23 bases between them.

V is TRBV24-1 and J is TRBJ1-3; weak D call: TRBD1 (5 bases). Trimming removed 3 bases at V and 5 bases at J, with 7 bases between. The germline V gene encodes CDR1 KGHDR and CDR2 SFDVKD. This CDR3 is 13 amino acids long. CDR3 DNA: TGTGCCACCAGTGATGGGGCAAGAAACACCATATATTTT. Translating gives CATSDGARNTIYF.